This T cell receptor (beta chain) was sequenced during a study of CD8 T cells in ankylosing spondylitis. With regard to this clonotype: Antigen specificity is unknown.

Germline assignment: CDR1 LGHDT and CDR2 YNNKEL (reference sequence). This CDR3 is 16 amino acids long. V shed 1 base and J 0 bases; nucleotides not matched to a gene: 2. In making TCR beta libraries, quantitative 5'-RACE with molecular barcodes was used. TCRdb reprocessed the 5' RACE reads via MiXCR and lists one record per CDR3 protein. The sample shows approximately 150,000 distinct CDR3 sequences, approximately 48% of them seen only once. General study findings and limits: Made up of eight highly homologous variants, a TCR beta motif appeared characteristic of ankylosing spondylitis blood. Reportedly, disease-linked clones are significantly enriched in ankylosing spondylitis patients' matched synovial fluid.

The V and J genes are TRBV3-1 and TRBJ2-7, with TRBD2 identical over 11 bases. The sequencing input was synovial fluid, either unsorted or a sorted T cell fraction (not recorded which). The receptor was isolated from a male donor with ankylosing spondylitis. The CDR3 coding sequence is TGTGCCAGCAGCCAAGGACTAGCGGGAACCTCCTACGAGCAGTACTTC. Protein sequence: CASSQGLAGTSYEQYF.